These T cell receptor beta chains were read from a single sample in a study of technical replicates of blood from several donors. The method was immunoSEQ multiplex PCR; TCRdb's version includes in-frame clones alone and lacks a portion of them. The sample holds about 13,000 clones; 70% to 80% are singletons and the top ten take 9.5% to 15%. The source material was PBMCs. These receptors were taken from a human donor in good health. CDR3s include the opening cysteine and the closing phenylalanine or tryptophan. A D gene is named only where the DNA matches it firmly. Clone size is stated in some rows and not others, as once, few, many or a class when expanded.

d_call: TRBD1
v_call: TRBV11-3
j_call: TRBJ2-2
clone_size: .
cdr3_nt: TGTGCCAGCAGCTTACCAACAGGGGAGAGCACCGGGGAGCTGTTTTTT
cdr3_aa: CASSLPTGESTGELFF

d_call: .
v_call: TRBV27
j_call: TRBJ2-5
clone_size: .
cdr3_nt: TGTGCCAGCAGTTTCGGGGTTAGAGAGACCCAGTACTTC
cdr3_aa: CASSFGVRETQYF

d_call: TRBD2
v_call: TRBV9
j_call: TRBJ2-1
clone_size: .
cdr3_nt: TGTGCCAGCAGCGTAGGAGCGGGAGGGCCCTCTTACAATGAGCAGTTCTTC
cdr3_aa: CASSVGAGGPSYNEQFF

d_call: TRBD1
v_call: TRBV28
j_call: TRBJ2-2
clone_size: .
cdr3_nt: TGTGCCAGCACGGACCCCGGGACAGGGGGTACCGGGGAGCTGTTTTTT
cdr3_aa: CASTDPGTGGTGELFF

d_call: TRBD1
v_call: TRBV25-1
j_call: TRBJ2-7
clone_size: .
cdr3_nt: TGTGCCAGCACACCCGCCGGGACAGGGATCTACGAGCAGTACTTC
cdr3_aa: CASTPAGTGIYEQYF

d_call: TRBD2
v_call: TRBV9
j_call: TRBJ2-7
clone_size: .
cdr3_nt: TGTGCCAGCAGCGGGACTAGCGGGAAAGACGAGCAGTACTTC
cdr3_aa: CASSGTSGKDEQYF

d_call: .
v_call: TRBV18
j_call: TRBJ2-5
clone_size: .
cdr3_nt: TGTGCCAGCGCGGAGGCCCTCCAAGAGACCCAGTACTTC
cdr3_aa: CASAEALQETQYF

d_call: TRBD2
v_call: TRBV30
j_call: TRBJ2-2
clone_size: .
cdr3_nt: TGTGCCTTGGAGGGATGGGGTAGCGGGAGGGCCAGTACCGGGGAGCTGTTTTTT
cdr3_aa: CALEGWGSGRASTGELFF

d_call: .
v_call: TRBV15
j_call: TRBJ1-4
clone_size: .
cdr3_nt: TGTGCCACCAGCAGAGATTTACAGAGCGAAAAACTGTTTTTT
cdr3_aa: CATSRDLQSEKLFF

d_call: TRBD2
v_call: TRBV5-1
j_call: TRBJ2-2
clone_size: .
cdr3_nt: TGCGCCAGCAGCTTGACTAGCGGGAGTGCCGGGGAGCTGTTTTTT
cdr3_aa: CASSLTSGSAGELFF

d_call: .
v_call: TRBV10-2
j_call: TRBJ1-5
clone_size: few
cdr3_nt: TGCGCCAGCACCCCGTTAAGCAATCAGCCCCAGCATTTT
cdr3_aa: CASTPLSNQPQHF

d_call: TRBD1
v_call: TRBV7-3
j_call: TRBJ1-5
clone_size: .
cdr3_nt: TGTGCCAGCAGCGCCACAGGGGACCAGCCCCAGCATTTT
cdr3_aa: CASSATGDQPQHF

d_call: TRBD1
v_call: TRBV30
j_call: TRBJ1-1
clone_size: .
cdr3_nt: TGTGCCTGGAGTGTAGGGACAGGGGGCACTGAAGCTTTCTTT
cdr3_aa: CAWSVGTGGTEAFF

d_call: TRBD2
v_call: TRBV28
j_call: TRBJ2-7
clone_size: few
cdr3_nt: TGTGCCAGCGGACCTTCGACTAGCGGGATCCACGAGCAGTACTTC
cdr3_aa: CASGPSTSGIHEQYF

d_call: TRBD1
v_call: TRBV9
j_call: TRBJ1-2
clone_size: .
cdr3_nt: TGTGCCAGCAGCGCAAAGGACAGGGAGGGGTTATTGCGTGGCTACACCTTC
cdr3_aa: CASSAKDREGLLRGYTF

d_call: .
v_call: TRBV29-1
j_call: TRBJ1-2
clone_size: .
cdr3_nt: TGCAGCGTTGTAACAAACTATGGCTACACCTTC
cdr3_aa: CSVVTNYGYTF

d_call: TRBD1
v_call: TRBV27
j_call: TRBJ1-5
clone_size: .
cdr3_nt: TGTGCCAGCAGGTATACAGGGGTTGGCAATCAGCCCCAGCATTTT
cdr3_aa: CASRYTGVGNQPQHF

d_call: .
v_call: TRBV19
j_call: TRBJ2-2
clone_size: .
cdr3_nt: TGTGCCAGTAGTATAAGCGGGTTCCCCGGGGAGCTGTTTTTT
cdr3_aa: CASSISGFPGELFF

d_call: .
v_call: TRBV7-8
j_call: TRBJ2-1
clone_size: .
cdr3_nt: TGTGCCAGCAGCCCGTTTACAGGGATAAGATACAATGAGCAGTTCTTC
cdr3_aa: CASSPFTGIRYNEQFF

d_call: .
v_call: TRBV9
j_call: TRBJ2-7
clone_size: few
cdr3_nt: TGTGCCAGCAGCCCCACTGGTGTCCTCGAGCAGTACTTC
cdr3_aa: CASSPTGVLEQYF

d_call: TRBD1
v_call: TRBV4-2
j_call: TRBJ1-2
clone_size: few
cdr3_nt: TGTGCCAGCAGCCAGCCGGGACAGGAGGAGGGCTACACCTTC
cdr3_aa: CASSQPGQEEGYTF

d_call: .
v_call: TRBV7-6
j_call: TRBJ1-1
clone_size: once
cdr3_nt: TGTGCCAGCAGCTCCGTCCCGGGACATCATGAAGCTTTCTTT
cdr3_aa: CASSSVPGHHEAFF

d_call: TRBD2
v_call: TRBV9
j_call: TRBJ2-3
clone_size: .
cdr3_nt: TGTGCCAGCAGAACCGCCCCGGGACTAGCGGGGATAGATACGCAGTATTTT
cdr3_aa: CASRTAPGLAGIDTQYF

d_call: .
v_call: TRBV5-1
j_call: TRBJ1-1
clone_size: .
cdr3_nt: TGCGCCAGCAGCTTGGGATCGTCGGGGGGATTGAACACTGAAGCTTTCTTT
cdr3_aa: CASSLGSSGGLNTEAFF

d_call: TRBD1
v_call: TRBV28
j_call: TRBJ2-7
clone_size: .
cdr3_nt: TGTGCCAGCAGGTCGGGACAGTCCTACGAGCAGTACTTC
cdr3_aa: CASRSGQSYEQYF

d_call: TRBD2
v_call: TRBV7-9
j_call: TRBJ2-7
clone_size: .
cdr3_nt: TGTGCCAGCACGAGAGCGGGAAGCTCCTACGAGCAGTACTTC
cdr3_aa: CASTRAGSSYEQYF

d_call: TRBD1
v_call: TRBV28
j_call: TRBJ2-7
clone_size: .
cdr3_nt: TGTTCCAGCAGTTCCCGGACAGGGACCTACGAGCAGTACTTC
cdr3_aa: CSSSSRTGTYEQYF

d_call: TRBD2
v_call: TRBV7-6
j_call: TRBJ2-7
clone_size: once
cdr3_nt: TGTGCCAGCAGCTTAGGGACTAGCGGGGAACCCGAGCAGTACTTC
cdr3_aa: CASSLGTSGEPEQYF

d_call: TRBD1
v_call: TRBV18
j_call: TRBJ2-3
clone_size: once
cdr3_nt: TGTGCCAGCTCACCACCCGGGACAGGGGGAACAGATACGCAGTATTTT
cdr3_aa: CASSPPGTGGTDTQYF

d_call: TRBD1
v_call: TRBV29-1
j_call: TRBJ2-3
clone_size: .
cdr3_nt: TGCAGCGTCGGACAGGGGGCTTCAGATACGCAGTATTTT
cdr3_aa: CSVGQGASDTQYF

d_call: .
v_call: TRBV6-5
j_call: TRBJ1-1
clone_size: .
cdr3_nt: TGTGCCAGCAGGGAGGACAGCCTGAACACTGAAGCTTTCTTT
cdr3_aa: CASREDSLNTEAFF

d_call: .
v_call: TRBV4-1
j_call: TRBJ1-4
clone_size: .
cdr3_nt: TGCGCCAGCAGCCAAGAGGGCAGGGTAGGCGAAAAACTGTTTTTT
cdr3_aa: CASSQEGRVGEKLFF

d_call: .
v_call: TRBV2
j_call: TRBJ2-5
clone_size: .
cdr3_nt: TGTGCCAGCAGATCCCCGGTGTGGCAAGAGACCCAGTACTTC
cdr3_aa: CASRSPVWQETQYF

d_call: TRBD2
v_call: TRBV11-2
j_call: TRBJ2-1
clone_size: .
cdr3_nt: TGTGCCAGCAGCTTATTCCTAGCGGGAGTATACAATGAGCAGTTCTTC
cdr3_aa: CASSLFLAGVYNEQFF

d_call: .
v_call: TRBV5-1
j_call: TRBJ2-1
clone_size: .
cdr3_nt: TGCGCCAGCAGCTTGGTAGGGGAGGCCTACAATGAGCAGTTCTTC
cdr3_aa: CASSLVGEAYNEQFF

d_call: .
v_call: TRBV5-4
j_call: TRBJ2-3
clone_size: .
cdr3_nt: TGTGCCAGCAGCTTGCCCCTGACATCGGATACGCAGTATTTT
cdr3_aa: CASSLPLTSDTQYF

d_call: .
v_call: TRBV6-4
j_call: TRBJ2-2
clone_size: .
cdr3_nt: TGTGCCAGCAGTGTGGATGGACACCCGAACACCGGGGAGCTGTTTTTT
cdr3_aa: CASSVDGHPNTGELFF

d_call: TRBD1
v_call: TRBV5-4
j_call: TRBJ2-7
clone_size: .
cdr3_nt: TGTGCCAGCAGCTCCGACCGGGGACAGGAGGGCTACGAGCAGTACTTC
cdr3_aa: CASSSDRGQEGYEQYF

d_call: TRBD1
v_call: TRBV19
j_call: TRBJ2-7
clone_size: .
cdr3_nt: TGTGCCAGTAGTACCTTACCGGGACAGGGGGTTTCCGAGCAGTACTTC
cdr3_aa: CASSTLPGQGVSEQYF

d_call: .
v_call: TRBV28
j_call: TRBJ1-4
clone_size: .
cdr3_nt: TGTGCCAGCAGGAACGTGGGTTTGGCGGCTCCCAATGAAAAACTGTTTTTT
cdr3_aa: CASRNVGLAAPNEKLFF

d_call: TRBD2
v_call: TRBV5-1
j_call: TRBJ2-3
clone_size: few
cdr3_nt: TGCGCCAGCAGCTTGGCCGGGACTAGCGGCACAGATACGCAGTATTTT
cdr3_aa: CASSLAGTSGTDTQYF

d_call: .
v_call: TRBV7-8
j_call: TRBJ1-2
clone_size: .
cdr3_nt: TGTGCCAGCAGCTTAGGCAGTGGCTACACCTTC
cdr3_aa: CASSLGSGYTF

d_call: .
v_call: TRBV28
j_call: TRBJ2-5
clone_size: .
cdr3_nt: TGTGCCAGCAGTTTCCCCGGGATCGGCGGGGAGACCCAGTACTTC
cdr3_aa: CASSFPGIGGETQYF

d_call: .
v_call: TRBV6-6
j_call: TRBJ2-7
clone_size: .
cdr3_nt: TGTGCCAGCAGTTACTCCGAGGGGGTCCACGAGCAGTACTTC
cdr3_aa: CASSYSEGVHEQYF

d_call: .
v_call: TRBV30
j_call: TRBJ2-1
clone_size: .
cdr3_nt: TGTGCCTGGCACCGGGGAAGTGAGCAGTTCTTC
cdr3_aa: CAWHRGSEQFF

d_call: .
v_call: TRBV27
j_call: TRBJ1-5
clone_size: .
cdr3_nt: TGTGCCAGCAGTTTTCCCATTGCCCCGGGTGGTGGCAATCAGCCCCAGCATTTT
cdr3_aa: CASSFPIAPGGGNQPQHF

d_call: .
v_call: TRBV6-5
j_call: TRBJ1-5
clone_size: .
cdr3_nt: TGTGCCAGCAGTTACTCTAGGGGTCATAGCAATCAGCCCCAGCATTTT
cdr3_aa: CASSYSRGHSNQPQHF

d_call: TRBD1
v_call: TRBV19
j_call: TRBJ1-5
clone_size: .
cdr3_nt: TGTGCCAGTAGTCCTACCCCGACAGGGAGTCCGCCCCAGCATTTT
cdr3_aa: CASSPTPTGSPPQHF

d_call: TRBD2
v_call: TRBV10-2
j_call: TRBJ2-5
clone_size: once
cdr3_nt: TGCGCCAGCAGCCCTCTAGCGGGAGTGGAGACCCAGTACTTC
cdr3_aa: CASSPLAGVETQYF

d_call: TRBD2
v_call: TRBV28
j_call: TRBJ2-1
clone_size: .
cdr3_nt: TGTGCCAGCAGTTTGAACCTAGCGGGAGGGCGGGAGCAGTTCTTC
cdr3_aa: CASSLNLAGGREQFF

d_call: .
v_call: TRBV4-1
j_call: TRBJ1-4
clone_size: .
cdr3_nt: TGCGCCAGCAGCCAAGATTCCTACCTGACAGCAACTAATGAAAAACTGTTTTTT
cdr3_aa: CASSQDSYLTATNEKLFF

d_call: .
v_call: TRBV27
j_call: TRBJ2-5
clone_size: .
cdr3_nt: TGTGCCAGCAGTCCTACTCCATGGGAGACCCAGTACTTC
cdr3_aa: CASSPTPWETQYF

d_call: .
v_call: TRBV11-3
j_call: TRBJ2-5
clone_size: .
cdr3_nt: TGTGCCAGCAGCCCCTCCTATGGTCAAGAGACCCAGTACTTC
cdr3_aa: CASSPSYGQETQYF

d_call: TRBD1
v_call: TRBV5-1
j_call: TRBJ2-7
clone_size: .
cdr3_nt: TGCGCCAGCAGCTTGGAAGGACAGGGTAGGAACGAGCAGTACTTC
cdr3_aa: CASSLEGQGRNEQYF

d_call: TRBD1
v_call: TRBV29-1
j_call: TRBJ2-7
clone_size: .
cdr3_nt: TGCAGCGTCCGGGACAGGGCCGACGAGCAGTACTTC
cdr3_aa: CSVRDRADEQYF

d_call: TRBD2
v_call: TRBV5-6
j_call: TRBJ2-5
clone_size: .
cdr3_nt: TGTGCCAGCAGCTTCTGGGGGAGGGAGCAAGAGACCCAGTACTTC
cdr3_aa: CASSFWGREQETQYF

d_call: .
v_call: TRBV6-1
j_call: TRBJ2-1
clone_size: .
cdr3_nt: TGTGCCAGCTGGAAAAGCGCCTACCACTACAATGAGCAGTTCTTC
cdr3_aa: CASWKSAYHYNEQFF

d_call: .
v_call: TRBV19
j_call: TRBJ1-2
clone_size: .
cdr3_nt: TGTGCCACTTCACTTCTTACTAACTATGGCTACACCTTC
cdr3_aa: CATSLLTNYGYTF

d_call: .
v_call: TRBV30
j_call: TRBJ1-1
clone_size: .
cdr3_nt: TGTGCCTGGAGTCGGGGGAAGAACACTGAAGCTTTCTTT
cdr3_aa: CAWSRGKNTEAFF